The clone carrying this T cell receptor beta chain was picked up a small number of times. Antigen unknown. This record belongs to a study of T cell repertoires in cytomegalovirus infection. Study background: Public TCR beta signatures provided an indication of both CMV infection and a matching HLA type.

TCRdb reanalysed the reads using MiXCR and keeps one entry per CDR3 protein. Of some 560,000 distinct CDR3 sequences in the sample, 40% are singletons; the top ten hold around 48%. The germline V and J ends were trimmed by 3 bases and 5 bases, with 18 bases remaining between them. Germline assignment: CDR1 ENHRY and CDR2 SYGVKD. This CDR3 has 16 residues. Study-wide points: The ex vivo response was dominated by HLA-C-restricted CMV-specific TCR beta clonotypes. Using cumulative public TCR beta family frequency, the authors identified those who carried CMV together with the relevant HLA.

The chain combines TRBV10-3 with TRBJ2-3; TRBD1 is a possible D gene (6 bases). The sample here was cultured PBMCs, taken from culture after CMV antigen stimulation. This TCR was recovered from a human donor in good health (CMV status not recorded). Some clones in this sample may be carry-over from other donors' samples. Written as DNA, the CDR3 is TGTGCCATCAGTGAAGGCAAGGACAGATCGGGAGATACGCAGTATTTT. Its translation is CAISEGKDRSGDTQYF.